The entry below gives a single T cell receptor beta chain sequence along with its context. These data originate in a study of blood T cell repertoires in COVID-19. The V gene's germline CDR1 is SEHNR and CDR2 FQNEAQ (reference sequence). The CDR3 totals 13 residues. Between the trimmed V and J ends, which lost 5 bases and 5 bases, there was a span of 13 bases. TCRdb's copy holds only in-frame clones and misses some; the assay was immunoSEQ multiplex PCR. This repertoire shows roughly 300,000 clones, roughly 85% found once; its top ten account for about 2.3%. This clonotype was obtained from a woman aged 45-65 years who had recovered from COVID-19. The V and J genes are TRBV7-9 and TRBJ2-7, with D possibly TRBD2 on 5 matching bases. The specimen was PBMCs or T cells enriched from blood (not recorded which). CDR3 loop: CASSPGLINEQYF. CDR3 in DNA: TGTGCCAGCAGCCCCGGACTGATCAACGAGCAGTACTTC.